These T cell receptor beta chains were read from a single sample in a study of tumor-infiltrating lymphocytes in localized non-small cell lung cancer. Using immunoSEQ multiplex PCR, the repertoire was profiled, and TCRdb retains in-frame clones only, with some absent. The sample lists tens of thousands of clones, just under 70% seen once, with 14% to 15% in the top ten. The sequenced sample consisted of lung tumor tissue. The origin of the receptors is a human donor with non-small cell lung cancer. CDR3s include the opening cysteine and the closing phenylalanine or tryptophan. A D gene is named only where the DNA matches it firmly. Only some rows state a clone size, as once, few, many or a class for expanded clones.

>TRBV6-5|-|-|TRBJ1-2
CASSSDRYNYGYTF
TGTGCCAGCAGTTCGGACAGATATAACTATGGCTACACCTTC
>TRBV10-3|TRBD2|-|TRBJ2-7
CAISESASGRAFFYEQYF
TGTGCCATCAGTGAGTCTGCTAGCGGGAGGGCCTTCTTTTACGAGCAGTACTTC
>TRBV11-2|-|-|TRBJ2-6
CASSFLGDSGANVLTF
TGTGCCAGCAGCTTCCTCGGAGACTCTGGGGCCAACGTCCTGACTTTC
>TRBV7-9|-|-|TRBJ2-1
CAIEGYNEQFF
TGTGCCATCGAGGGATACAATGAGCAGTTCTTC
>TRBV7-8|-|-|TRBJ1-4
CASRLTGGQTNEKLFF
TGTGCCAGCAGGTTAACCGGGGGACAAACTAATGAAAAACTGTTTTTT
>TRBV7-3|-|few|TRBJ2-2
CASARLLGGELFF
TGTGCCAGCGCGAGACTCCTTGGGGGGGAGCTGTTTTTT
>TRBV27|TRBD2|-|TRBJ2-1
CASRALAVYNEQFF
TGTGCCAGCAGGGCACTAGCGGTCTACAATGAGCAGTTCTTC
>TRBV10-2|TRBD2|-|TRBJ2-7
CASTGTSGTYEQYF
TGCGCCAGCACGGGGACTAGCGGGACCTACGAGCAGTACTTC
>TRBV27|-|-|TRBJ1-5
CASSLYAGNQPQHF
TGTGCCAGCAGTTTATATGCAGGCAATCAGCCCCAGCATTTT
>TRBV7-3|-|-|TRBJ1-5
CASSPLGTLGQPQHF
TGTGCCAGCAGCCCATTGGGGACGCTGGGGCAGCCCCAGCATTTT
>TRBV6-5|-|-|TRBJ2-3
CASSYSIGATDTQYF
TGTGCCAGCAGTTACTCGATTGGGGCCACAGATACGCAGTATTTT
>TRBV9|TRBD1|-|TRBJ2-6
CASSVTRDSPSSGANVLTF
TGTGCCAGCAGCGTGACAAGGGACAGTCCAAGCTCTGGGGCCAACGTCCTGACTTTC
>TRBV25-1|TRBD2|-|TRBJ2-2
CASLAGNTGELFF
TGTGCCAGCTTAGCGGGAAACACCGGGGAGCTGTTTTTT
>TRBV18|TRBD2|-|TRBJ2-7
CASSPGLEAEQYF
TGTGCCAGCTCGCCGGGACTAGAAGCCGAGCAGTACTTC
>TRBV5-1|-|-|TRBJ1-1
CASSLSLQVNTEAFF
TGCGCCAGCAGCCTTTCCTTACAGGTTAACACTGAAGCTTTCTTT
>TRBV7-8|-|-|TRBJ1-3
CASISSGNTIYF
TGTGCCAGCATTAGCTCTGGAAACACCATATATTTT
>TRBV11-1|-|-|TRBJ2-3
CASSLAGVHPTDTQYF
TGTGCCAGCAGCTTAGCCGGGGTACACCCCACAGATACGCAGTATTTT
>TRBV5-4|TRBD1|-|TRBJ1-4
CASSPVGQGRLVDEKLFF
TGTGCCAGCAGCCCCGTGGGACAGGGGAGGTTAGTCGATGAAAAACTGTTTTTT
>TRBV27|-|-|TRBJ2-1
CASSLSRRAPYNEQFF
TGTGCCAGCAGTTTATCGAGGAGGGCCCCCTACAATGAGCAGTTCTTC
>TRBV18|-|-|TRBJ2-7
CASSPSTREQYF
TGTGCCAGCTCACCAAGCACGAGAGAGCAGTACTTC
>TRBV2|-|once|TRBJ1-2
CASRKQGEGGYTF
TGTGCCAGCAGGAAACAGGGCGAGGGAGGCTACACCTTC
>TRBV5-6|TRBD2|-|TRBJ2-2
CASSSGLAGGTGELFF
TGTGCCAGCAGCTCCGGACTAGCGGGAGGTACCGGGGAGCTGTTTTTT
>TRBV11-3|TRBD1|-|TRBJ1-1
CASSSGQGPRYTEAFF
TGTGCCAGCAGCTCGGGACAGGGGCCGCGGTACACTGAAGCTTTCTTT
>TRBV5-4|-|-|TRBJ2-7
CASSPLGYEQYF
TGTGCCAGCAGCCCTTTAGGCTACGAGCAGTACTTC
>TRBV28|-|-|TRBJ1-2
CASSTRVANYGYTF
TGTGCCAGCAGTACCCGGGTAGCTAACTATGGCTACACCTTC
>TRBV27|-|few|TRBJ2-6
CASSSISGANVLTF
TGTGCCAGCAGTTCCATCTCTGGGGCCAACGTCCTGACTTTC
>TRBV4-2|-|-|TRBJ1-1
CASSQEGGRARLF
TGTGCCAGCAGCCAAGAAGGTGGAAGGGCCCGCCTCTTT
>TRBV28|-|-|TRBJ2-1
CASSLSSYNEQFF
TGTGCCAGCAGCCTTAGCTCCTACAATGAGCAGTTCTTC